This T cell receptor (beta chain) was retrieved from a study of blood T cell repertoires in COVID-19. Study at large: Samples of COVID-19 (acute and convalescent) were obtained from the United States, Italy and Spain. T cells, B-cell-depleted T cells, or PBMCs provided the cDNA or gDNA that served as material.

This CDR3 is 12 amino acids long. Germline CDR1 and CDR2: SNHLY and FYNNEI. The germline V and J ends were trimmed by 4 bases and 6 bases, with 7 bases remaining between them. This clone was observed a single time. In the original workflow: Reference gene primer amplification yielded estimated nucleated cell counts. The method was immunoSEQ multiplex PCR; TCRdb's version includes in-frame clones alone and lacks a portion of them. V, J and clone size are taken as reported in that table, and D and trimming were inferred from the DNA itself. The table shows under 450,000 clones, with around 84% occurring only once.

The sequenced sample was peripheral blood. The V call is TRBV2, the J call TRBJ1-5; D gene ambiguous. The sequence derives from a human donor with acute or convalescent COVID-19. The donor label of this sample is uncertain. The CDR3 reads CASSVVGQPQHF. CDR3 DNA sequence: TGTGCCAGCAGTGTCGTCGGTCAGCCCCAGCATTTT.